The sequence of this TCR beta chain was determined in a study of PD-1 blockade in classical Hodgkin lymphoma. The study's findings and limits: CD8+ TCR diversity did not rise significantly by C4D1, unlike CD4+.

As for time point: cycle 4 day 1 (C4D1), after more than 5 weeks of nivolumab. Brentuximab vedotin exposure varied among the patients, all of whom had relapsed after autologous stem cell transplantation. Progressive disease, partial response or complete response was each patient's best response. The CDR3 totals 15 residues. Germline V gene lookup returns CDR1 SGHAT and CDR2 FQNNGV. The V gene lost 1 base and the J gene lost 2 bases, with 8 bases spanning the gap. Turning to this clone: Antigen: not known.

This table comes from immunoSEQ multiplex PCR, and its TCRdb copy is limited to in-frame clones, with some not included. The table lists just under 10,000 clones, nearly 85% of them singletons. This clonotype was obtained from a human donor with classical Hodgkin lymphoma. Sequenced here: peripheral blood mononuclear cells (PBMCs), sampled before the fourth cycle of nivolumab. The V call is TRBV11-2, the J call TRBJ2-2; tentatively, D is TRBD2 (5 bases). The CDR3 spells CASSLGGVNTGELFF. The CDR3 nucleotides read TGTGCCAGCAGCTTAGGGGGAGTAAACACCGGGGAGCTGTTTTTT.